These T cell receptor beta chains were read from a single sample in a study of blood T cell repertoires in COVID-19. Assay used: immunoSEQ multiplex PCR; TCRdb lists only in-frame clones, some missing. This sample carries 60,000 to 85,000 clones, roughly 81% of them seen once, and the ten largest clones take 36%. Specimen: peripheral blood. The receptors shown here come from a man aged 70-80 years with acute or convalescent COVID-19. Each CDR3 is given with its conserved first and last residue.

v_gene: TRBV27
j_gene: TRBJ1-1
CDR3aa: CASSPLRDRNTEAFF

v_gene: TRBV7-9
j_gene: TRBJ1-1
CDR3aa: CASSSPGQYMNTEAFF

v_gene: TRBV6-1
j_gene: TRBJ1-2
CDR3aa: CASSDTDYGYTF

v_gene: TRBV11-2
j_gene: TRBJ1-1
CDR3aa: CASSLGGQSHLMNTEAFF

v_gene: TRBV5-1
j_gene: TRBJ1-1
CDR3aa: CASSLDRGRSTEAFF

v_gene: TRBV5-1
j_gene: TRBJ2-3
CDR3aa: CASSMGPGQGADTQYF

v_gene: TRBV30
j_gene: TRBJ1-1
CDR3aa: CALQTGNMNTEAFF

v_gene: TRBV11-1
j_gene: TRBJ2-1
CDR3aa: CASSLTPGHEQFF

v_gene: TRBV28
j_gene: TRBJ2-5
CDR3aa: CASSPPGQGETQYF

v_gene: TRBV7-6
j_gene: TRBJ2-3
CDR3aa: CASSLAPSGGADTQYF

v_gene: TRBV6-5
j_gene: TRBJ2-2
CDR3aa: CASSYLGTGELFF

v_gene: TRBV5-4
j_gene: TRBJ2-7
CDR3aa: CASSSGDSYEQYF

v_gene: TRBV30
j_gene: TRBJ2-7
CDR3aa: CAWKQGTYEQYF

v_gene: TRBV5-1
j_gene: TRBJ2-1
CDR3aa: CASSLGTSGYNEQFF

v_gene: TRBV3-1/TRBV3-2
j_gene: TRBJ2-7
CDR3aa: CASSHLDTSYEQYF

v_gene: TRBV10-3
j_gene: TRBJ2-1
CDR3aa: CAVRPNRGGRDEQFF

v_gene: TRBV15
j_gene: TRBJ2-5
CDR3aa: CATSSHRVQETQYF

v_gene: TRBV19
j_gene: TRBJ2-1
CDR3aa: CASSMEASAYNEQFF

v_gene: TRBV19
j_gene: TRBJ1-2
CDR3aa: CASSIPWTDYGYTF

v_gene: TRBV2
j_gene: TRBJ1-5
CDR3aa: CASTPGGDQPQHF

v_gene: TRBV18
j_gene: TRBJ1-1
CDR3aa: CASSPNRGRGGYTEAFF

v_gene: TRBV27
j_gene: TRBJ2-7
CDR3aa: CASSPGGPEEQYF

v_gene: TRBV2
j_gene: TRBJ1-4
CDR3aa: CASSGGGNEKLFF

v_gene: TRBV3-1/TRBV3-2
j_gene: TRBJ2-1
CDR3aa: CASSRPGDTYNEQFF

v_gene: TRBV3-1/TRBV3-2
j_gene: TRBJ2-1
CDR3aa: CASSPTGTSGKGEQFF

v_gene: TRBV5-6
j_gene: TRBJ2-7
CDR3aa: CASSLGTRGLKQYF

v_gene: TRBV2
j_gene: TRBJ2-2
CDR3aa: CASSEEVAPRTGELFF

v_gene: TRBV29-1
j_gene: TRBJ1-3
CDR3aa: CSAIQGGGNTIYF

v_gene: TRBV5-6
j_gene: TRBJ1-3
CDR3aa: CASSSQQGGRNTIYF

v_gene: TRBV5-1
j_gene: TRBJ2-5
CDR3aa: CASSGGLAGAGETQYF

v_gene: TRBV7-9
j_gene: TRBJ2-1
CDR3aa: CASSLVRGHEQFF

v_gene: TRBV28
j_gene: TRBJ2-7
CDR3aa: CASSLSGLAGKYEQYF

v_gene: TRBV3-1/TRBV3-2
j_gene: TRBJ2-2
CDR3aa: CASSQDRRTSGRRGGELFF

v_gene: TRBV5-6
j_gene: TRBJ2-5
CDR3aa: CASSPPGLAPKETQYF

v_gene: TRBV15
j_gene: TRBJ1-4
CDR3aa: CATSRERTATNEKLFF

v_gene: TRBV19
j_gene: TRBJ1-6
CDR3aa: CASSISTGGLNSPLHF

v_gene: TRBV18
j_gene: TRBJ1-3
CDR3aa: CASSPIVKGAALGNTIYF

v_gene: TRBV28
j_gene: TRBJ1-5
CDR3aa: CATRDNPLGNQPQHF

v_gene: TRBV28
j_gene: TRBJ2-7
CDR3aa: CASSLLGGLYEQYF

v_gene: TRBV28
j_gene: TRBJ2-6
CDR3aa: CASTTPRDTNSGANVLTF

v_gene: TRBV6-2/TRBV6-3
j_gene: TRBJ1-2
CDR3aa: CASSAPTGGGYTF

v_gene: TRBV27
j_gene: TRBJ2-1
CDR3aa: CASSTKRGTVSYNEQFF

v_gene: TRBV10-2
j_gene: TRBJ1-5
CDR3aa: CASREPDRGRPQPQHF

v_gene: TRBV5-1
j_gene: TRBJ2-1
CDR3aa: CASSLFGGSLYNEQFF

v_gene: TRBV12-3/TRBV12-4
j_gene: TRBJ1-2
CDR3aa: CASSLQGARGYTF

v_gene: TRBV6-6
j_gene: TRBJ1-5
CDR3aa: CASSRYRELNQPQHF

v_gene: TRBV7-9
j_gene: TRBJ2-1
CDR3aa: CASSRTSNEQFF

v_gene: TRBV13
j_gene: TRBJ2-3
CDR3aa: CASSGSGSKTDTQYF

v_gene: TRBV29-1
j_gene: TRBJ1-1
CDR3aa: CSVGSGDSTEAFF

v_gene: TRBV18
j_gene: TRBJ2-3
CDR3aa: CASSIGSTDTQYF

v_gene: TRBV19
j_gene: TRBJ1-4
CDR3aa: CASSSMTGGQEKLFF

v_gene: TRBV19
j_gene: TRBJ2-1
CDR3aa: CASSPTVAGVSYNEQFF

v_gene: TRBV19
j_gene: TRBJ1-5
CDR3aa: CASSIRAGRRAWVNQPQHF

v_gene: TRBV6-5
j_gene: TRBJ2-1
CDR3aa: CASSWFQGGDEQFF

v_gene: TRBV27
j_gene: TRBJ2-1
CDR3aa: CASTPRVAGRNEQFF

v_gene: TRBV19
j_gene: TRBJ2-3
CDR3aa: CASKVGAGVKNTQYF

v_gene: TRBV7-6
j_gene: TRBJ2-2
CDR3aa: CASSLGTSGGAATGELFF

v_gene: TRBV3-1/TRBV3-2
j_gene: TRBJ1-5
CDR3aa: CASRPREVGNQPQHF

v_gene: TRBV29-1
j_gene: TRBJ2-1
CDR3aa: CSVELREGSYNEQFF